Listed here is a single T cell receptor beta chain. What it binds is unknown. One end of the junction fails to match germline, which may point to a read error. Germline lookup yields CDR1 SGHRS and CDR2 YFSETQ. The length of the CDR3 is 14 residues. Though probably carrying unrecorded immune exposures, donors were nominally healthy at sampling. The sample is drawn from a study of cytomegalovirus exposure and HLA in healthy donors. Study outcomes and limitations: An observed cluster of highly shared sequence variants was recorded as a likely sequencing artifact. Among the CMV-associated chains, three were confirmed in vitro as specific for CMV antigens.

60 Vbeta and 13 Jbeta primers were used in PCR. Clones were read by immunoSEQ multiplex PCR, and TCRdb kept only the in-frame ones, dropping some. The sample has about 99,000 clones, about 80% seen once. The chain employs TRBV5-1 and TRBJ1-2, with a possible D match to TRBD1 (5 bases). Sequencing input: PBMCs. The receptor's source is a woman aged 18 to 35 in good health and CMV-seropositive. CDR3 sequence: CANSLEAGNYGYTF. The CDR3 nucleotides read TGCGCCAACAGCTTGGAGGCAGGGAACTATGGCTACACCTTC.